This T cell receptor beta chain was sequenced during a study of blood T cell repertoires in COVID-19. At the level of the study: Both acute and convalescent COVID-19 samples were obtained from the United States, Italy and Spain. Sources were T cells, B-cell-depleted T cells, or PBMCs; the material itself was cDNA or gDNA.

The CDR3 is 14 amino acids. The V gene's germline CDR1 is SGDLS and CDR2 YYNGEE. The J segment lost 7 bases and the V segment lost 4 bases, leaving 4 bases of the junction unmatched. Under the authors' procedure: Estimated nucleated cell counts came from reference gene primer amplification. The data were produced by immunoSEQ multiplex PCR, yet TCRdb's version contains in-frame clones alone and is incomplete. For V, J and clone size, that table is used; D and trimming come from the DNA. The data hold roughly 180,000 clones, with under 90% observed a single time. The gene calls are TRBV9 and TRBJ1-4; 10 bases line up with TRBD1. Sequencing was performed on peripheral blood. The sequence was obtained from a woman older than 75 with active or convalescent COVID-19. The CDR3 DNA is TGTGCCAGCAGCAGGGGGACAGGGGTTGAAAAACTGTTTTTT. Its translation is CASSRGTGVEKLFF.